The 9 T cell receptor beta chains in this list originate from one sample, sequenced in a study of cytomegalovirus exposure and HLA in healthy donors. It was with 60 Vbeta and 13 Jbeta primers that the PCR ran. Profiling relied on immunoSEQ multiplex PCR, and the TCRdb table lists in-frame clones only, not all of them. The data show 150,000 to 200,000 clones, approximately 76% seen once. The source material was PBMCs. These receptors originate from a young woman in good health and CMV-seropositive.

This CDR3 is CASTPTQSTDTQYF. CDR3 bases: TGTGCCAGCACCCCGACACAAAGCACAGATACGCAGTATTTT. This chain uses TRBV28 with TRBJ2-3; D is unclear. Germline V CDR1 and CDR2: MDHEN, SYDVKM. V lost 7 bases to trimming and J lost 0 bases, with 11 bases between them. The CDR3 spans 14 residues.

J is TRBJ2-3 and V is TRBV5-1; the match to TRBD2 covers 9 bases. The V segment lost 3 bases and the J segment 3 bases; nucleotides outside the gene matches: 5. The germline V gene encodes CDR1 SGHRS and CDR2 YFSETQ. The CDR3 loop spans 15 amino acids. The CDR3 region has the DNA TGCGCCAGCAGCTGGACGGGACTAGCAACAGATACGCAGTATTTT. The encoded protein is CASSWTGLATDTQYF.

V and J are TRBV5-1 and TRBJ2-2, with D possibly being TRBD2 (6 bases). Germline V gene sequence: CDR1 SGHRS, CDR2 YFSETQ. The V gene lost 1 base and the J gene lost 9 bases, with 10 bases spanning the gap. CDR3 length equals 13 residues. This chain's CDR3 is CASSLRGGWELFF. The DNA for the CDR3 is TGCGCCAGCAGCTTGCGAGGAGGGTGGGAGCTGTTTTTT.

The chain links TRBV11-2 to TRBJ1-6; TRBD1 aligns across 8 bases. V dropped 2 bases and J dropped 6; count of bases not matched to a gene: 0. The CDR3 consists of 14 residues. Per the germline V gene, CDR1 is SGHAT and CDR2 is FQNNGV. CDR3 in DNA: TGTGCCAGCAGCTTAACAGGGGGTAATTCACCCCTCCACTTT. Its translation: CASSLTGGNSPLHF. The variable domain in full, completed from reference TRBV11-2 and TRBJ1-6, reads EAGVAQSPRYKIIEKRQSVAFWCNPISGHATLYWYQQILGQGPKLLIQFQNNGVVDDSQLPKDRFSAERLKGVDSTLKIQPAKLEDSAVYLCASSLTGGNSPLHFGNGTRLTVT.

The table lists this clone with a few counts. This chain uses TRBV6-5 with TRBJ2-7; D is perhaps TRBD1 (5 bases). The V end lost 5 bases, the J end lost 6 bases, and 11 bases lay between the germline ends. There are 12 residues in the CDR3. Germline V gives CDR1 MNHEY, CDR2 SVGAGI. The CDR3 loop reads CASSGRTTEQYF. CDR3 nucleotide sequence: TGTGCCAGCAGTGGAAGGACAACCGAGCAGTACTTC.

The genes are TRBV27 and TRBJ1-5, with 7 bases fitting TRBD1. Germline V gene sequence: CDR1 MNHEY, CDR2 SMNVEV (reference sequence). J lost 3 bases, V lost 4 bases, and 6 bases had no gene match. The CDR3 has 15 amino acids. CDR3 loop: CASSSPDRINQPQHF. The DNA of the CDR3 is TGTGCCAGCAGTTCTCCGGACAGGATCAATCAGCCCCAGCATTTT.

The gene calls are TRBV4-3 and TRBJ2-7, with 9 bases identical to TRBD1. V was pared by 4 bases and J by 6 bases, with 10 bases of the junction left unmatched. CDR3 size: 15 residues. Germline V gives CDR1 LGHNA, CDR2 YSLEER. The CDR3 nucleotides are TGCGCCAGCAGCCTTACCGGGACAGGGTTAAGCGAGCAGTACTTC. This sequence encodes CASSLTGTGLSEQYF.

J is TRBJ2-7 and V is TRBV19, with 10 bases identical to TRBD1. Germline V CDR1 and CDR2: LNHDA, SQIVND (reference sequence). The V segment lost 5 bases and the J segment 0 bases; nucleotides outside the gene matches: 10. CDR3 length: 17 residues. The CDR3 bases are TGTGCCAGTAGTCCTCGCCCTGGACAGGGGGGCTCCTACGAGCAGTACTTC. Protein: CASSPRPGQGGSYEQYF.

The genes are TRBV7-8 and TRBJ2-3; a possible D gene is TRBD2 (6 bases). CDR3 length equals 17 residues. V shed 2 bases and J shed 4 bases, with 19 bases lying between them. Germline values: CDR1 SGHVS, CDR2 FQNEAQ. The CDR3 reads CASSLRARGRAPDTQYF. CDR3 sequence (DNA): TGTGCCAGCAGCTTAAGAGCGCGGGGTCGGGCCCCAGATACGCAGTATTTT. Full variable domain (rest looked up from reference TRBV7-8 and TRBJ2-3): GAGVSQSPRYKVAKRGQDVALRCDPISGHVSLFWYQQALGQGPEFLTYFQNEAQLDKSGLPSDRFFAERPEGSVSTLKIQRTQQEDSAVYLCASSLRARGRAPDTQYFGPGTRLTVL.